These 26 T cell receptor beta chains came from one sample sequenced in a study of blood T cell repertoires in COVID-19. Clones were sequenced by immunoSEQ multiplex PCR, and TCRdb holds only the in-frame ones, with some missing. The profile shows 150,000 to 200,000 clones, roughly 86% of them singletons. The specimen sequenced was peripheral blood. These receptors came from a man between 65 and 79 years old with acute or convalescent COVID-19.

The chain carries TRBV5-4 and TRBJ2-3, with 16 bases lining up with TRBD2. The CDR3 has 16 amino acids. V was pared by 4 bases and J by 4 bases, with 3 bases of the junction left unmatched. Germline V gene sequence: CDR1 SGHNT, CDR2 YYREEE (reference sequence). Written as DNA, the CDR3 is TGTGCCAGCAGCACCGGGACTAGCGGGAGGGCAGATACGCAGTATTTT. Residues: CASSTGTSGRADTQYF.

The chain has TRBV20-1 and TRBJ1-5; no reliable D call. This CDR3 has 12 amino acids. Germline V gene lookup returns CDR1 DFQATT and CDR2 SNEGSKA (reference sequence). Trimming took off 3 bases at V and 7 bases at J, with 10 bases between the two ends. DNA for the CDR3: TGCAGTGCTAGTCTTGGTGGCCAGCCCCAGCATTTT. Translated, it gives CSASLGGQPQHF.

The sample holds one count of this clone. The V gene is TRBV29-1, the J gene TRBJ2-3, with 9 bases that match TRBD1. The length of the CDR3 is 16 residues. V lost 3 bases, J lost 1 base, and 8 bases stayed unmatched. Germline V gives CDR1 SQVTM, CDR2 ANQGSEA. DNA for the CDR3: TGCAGCGTTGATTCCGGACAGGGGCTCGGCACAGATACGCAGTATTTT. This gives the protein CSVDSGQGLGTDTQYF.

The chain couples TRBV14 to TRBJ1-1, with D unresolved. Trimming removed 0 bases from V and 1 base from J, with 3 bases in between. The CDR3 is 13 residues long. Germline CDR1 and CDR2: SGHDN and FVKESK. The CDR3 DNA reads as TGTGCCAGCAGCCAAGACTCGAACACTGAAGCTTTCTTT. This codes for CASSQDSNTEAFF.

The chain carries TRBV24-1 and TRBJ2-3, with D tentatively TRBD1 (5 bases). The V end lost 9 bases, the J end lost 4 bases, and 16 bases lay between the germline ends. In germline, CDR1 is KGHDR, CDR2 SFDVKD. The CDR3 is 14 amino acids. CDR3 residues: CATRFSGQPDTQYF. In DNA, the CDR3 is TGTGCCACCCGCTTCTCAGGACAACCAGATACGCAGTATTTT.

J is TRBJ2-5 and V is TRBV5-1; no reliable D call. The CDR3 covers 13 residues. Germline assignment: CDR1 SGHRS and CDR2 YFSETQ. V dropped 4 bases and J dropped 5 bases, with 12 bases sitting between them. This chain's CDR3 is CASSPWSDETQYF. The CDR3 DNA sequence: TGCGCCAGCAGCCCCTGGTCAGATGAGACCCAGTACTTC.

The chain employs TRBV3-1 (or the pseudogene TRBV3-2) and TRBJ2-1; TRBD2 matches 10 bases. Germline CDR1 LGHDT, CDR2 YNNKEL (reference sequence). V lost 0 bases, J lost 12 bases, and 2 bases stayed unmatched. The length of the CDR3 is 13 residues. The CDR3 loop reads CASSQDLAGVQFF. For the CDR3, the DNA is TGTGCCAGCAGCCAAGATCTAGCGGGAGTGCAGTTCTTC.

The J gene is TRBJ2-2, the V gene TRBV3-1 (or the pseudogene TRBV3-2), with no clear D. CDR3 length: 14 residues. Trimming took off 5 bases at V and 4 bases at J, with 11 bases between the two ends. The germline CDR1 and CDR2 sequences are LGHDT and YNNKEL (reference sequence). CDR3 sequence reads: CASSTQRSTGELFF. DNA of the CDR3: TGTGCCAGCAGCACCCAGCGAAGCACCGGGGAGCTGTTTTTT.

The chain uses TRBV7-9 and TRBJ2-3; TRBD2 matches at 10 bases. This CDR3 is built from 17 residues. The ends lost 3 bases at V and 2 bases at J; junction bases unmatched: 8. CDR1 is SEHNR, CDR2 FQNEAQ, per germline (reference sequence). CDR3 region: CASSFPLAGATTDTQYF. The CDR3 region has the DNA TGTGCCAGCAGCTTTCCCCTAGCGGGGGCGACCACAGATACGCAGTATTTT.

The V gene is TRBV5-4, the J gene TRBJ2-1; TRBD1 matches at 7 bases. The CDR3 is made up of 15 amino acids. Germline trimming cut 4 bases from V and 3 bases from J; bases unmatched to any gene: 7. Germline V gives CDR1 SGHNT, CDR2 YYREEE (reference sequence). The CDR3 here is CASSVQGRVYNEQFF. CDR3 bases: TGTGCCAGCAGCGTACAGGGGAGAGTCTACAATGAGCAGTTCTTC.

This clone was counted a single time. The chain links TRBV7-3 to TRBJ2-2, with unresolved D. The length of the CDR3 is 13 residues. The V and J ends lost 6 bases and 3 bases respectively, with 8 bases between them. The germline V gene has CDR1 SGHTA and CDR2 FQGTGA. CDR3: CASRSQYTGELFF. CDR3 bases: TGTGCCAGCAGGTCGCAGTACACCGGGGAGCTGTTTTTT.

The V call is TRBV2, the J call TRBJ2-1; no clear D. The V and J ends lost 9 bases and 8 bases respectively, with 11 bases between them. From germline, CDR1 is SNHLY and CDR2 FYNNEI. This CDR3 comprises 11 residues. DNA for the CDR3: TGTGCCAGTCGGGTCGCGTATGAGCAGTTCTTC. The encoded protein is CASRVAYEQFF. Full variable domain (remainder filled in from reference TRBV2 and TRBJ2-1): EPEVTQTPSHQVTQMGQEVILRCVPISNHLYFYWYRQILGQKVEFLVSFYNNEISEKSEIFDDQFSVERPDGSNFTLKIRSTKLEDSAMYFCASRVAYEQFFGPGTRLTVL.

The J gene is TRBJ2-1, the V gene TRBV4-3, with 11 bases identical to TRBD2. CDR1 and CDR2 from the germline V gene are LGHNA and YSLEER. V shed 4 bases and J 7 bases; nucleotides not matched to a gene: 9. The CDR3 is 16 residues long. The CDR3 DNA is TGCGCCAGCAGCCGAGTAGCGGGGGGGCCGTTGAATGAGCAGTTCTTC. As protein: CASSRVAGGPLNEQFF.

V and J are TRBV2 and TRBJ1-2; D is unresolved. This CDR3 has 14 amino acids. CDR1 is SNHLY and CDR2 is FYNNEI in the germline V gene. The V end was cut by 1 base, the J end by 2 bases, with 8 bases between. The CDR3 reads CASSEGLFNYGYTF. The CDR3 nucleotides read TGTGCCAGCAGTGAAGGACTCTTCAACTATGGCTACACCTTC.

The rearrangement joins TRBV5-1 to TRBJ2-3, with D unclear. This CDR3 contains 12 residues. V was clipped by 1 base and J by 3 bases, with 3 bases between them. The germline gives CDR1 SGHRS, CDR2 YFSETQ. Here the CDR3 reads CASSLQTDTQYF. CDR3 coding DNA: TGCGCCAGCAGCTTGCAAACAGATACGCAGTATTTT.

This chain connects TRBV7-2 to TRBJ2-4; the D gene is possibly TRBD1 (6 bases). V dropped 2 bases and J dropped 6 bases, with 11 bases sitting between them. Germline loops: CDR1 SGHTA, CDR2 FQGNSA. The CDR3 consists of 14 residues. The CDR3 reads CASSLNRVGNIQYF. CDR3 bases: TGTGCCAGCAGCTTAAACAGGGTCGGAAACATTCAGTACTTC.

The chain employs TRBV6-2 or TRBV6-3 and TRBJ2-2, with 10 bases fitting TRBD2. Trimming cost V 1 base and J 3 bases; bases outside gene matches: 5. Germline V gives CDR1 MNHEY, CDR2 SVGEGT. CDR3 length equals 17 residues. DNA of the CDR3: TGTGCCAGCAGTTACTTGGTCGGACTAGCGGACACCGGGGAGCTGTTTTTT. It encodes CASSYLVGLADTGELFF.

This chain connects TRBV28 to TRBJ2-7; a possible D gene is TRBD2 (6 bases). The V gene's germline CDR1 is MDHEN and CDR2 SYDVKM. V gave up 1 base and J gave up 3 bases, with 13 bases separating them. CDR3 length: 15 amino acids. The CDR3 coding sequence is TGTGCCAGCAGTTTATACGGAGGGGCTAGCTACGAGCAGTACTTC. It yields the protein CASSLYGGASYEQYF.

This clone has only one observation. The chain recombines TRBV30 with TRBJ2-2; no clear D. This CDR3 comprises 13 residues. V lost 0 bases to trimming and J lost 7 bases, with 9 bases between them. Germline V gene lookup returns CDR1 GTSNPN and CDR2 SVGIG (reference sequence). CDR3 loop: CAWSVVRGGELFF. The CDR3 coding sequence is TGTGCCTGGAGTGTAGTTAGAGGCGGGGAGCTGTTTTTT.

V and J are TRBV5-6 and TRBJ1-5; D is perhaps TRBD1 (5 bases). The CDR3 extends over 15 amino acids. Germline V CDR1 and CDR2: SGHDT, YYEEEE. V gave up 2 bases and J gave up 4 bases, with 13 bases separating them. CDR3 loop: CASSFGPGLNQPQHF. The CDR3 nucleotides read TGTGCCAGCAGCTTCGGACCGGGACTAAATCAGCCCCAGCATTTT.

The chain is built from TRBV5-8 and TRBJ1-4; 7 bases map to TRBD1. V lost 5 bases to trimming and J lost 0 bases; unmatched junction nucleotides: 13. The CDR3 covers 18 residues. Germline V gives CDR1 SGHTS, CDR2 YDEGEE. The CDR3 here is CASRFPLGTASTNEKLFF. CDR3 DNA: TGTGCCAGCAGGTTTCCCCTCGGGACAGCTTCAACTAATGAAAAACTGTTTTTT. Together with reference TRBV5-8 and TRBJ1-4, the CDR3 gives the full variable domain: EAGVTQSPTHLIKTRGQQATLRCSPISGHTSVYWYQQALGLGLQFLLWYDEGEERNRGNFPPRFSGRQFPNYSSELNVNALELEDSALYLCASRFPLGTASTNEKLFFGSGTQLSVL.

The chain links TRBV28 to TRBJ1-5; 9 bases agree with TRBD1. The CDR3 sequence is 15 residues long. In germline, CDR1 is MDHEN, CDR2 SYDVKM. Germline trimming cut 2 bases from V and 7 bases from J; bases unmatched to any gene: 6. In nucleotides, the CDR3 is TGTGCCAGCAGTTTAAAGGGGACAGGGAGGCAGCCCCAGCATTTT. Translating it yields CASSLKGTGRQPQHF.

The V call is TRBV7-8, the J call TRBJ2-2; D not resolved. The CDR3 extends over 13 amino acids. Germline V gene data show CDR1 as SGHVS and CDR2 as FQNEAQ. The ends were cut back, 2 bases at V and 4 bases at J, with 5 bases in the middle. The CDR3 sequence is CASSLPSTGELFF. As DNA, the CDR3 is TGTGCCAGCAGCTTACCGTCCACCGGGGAGCTGTTTTTT.

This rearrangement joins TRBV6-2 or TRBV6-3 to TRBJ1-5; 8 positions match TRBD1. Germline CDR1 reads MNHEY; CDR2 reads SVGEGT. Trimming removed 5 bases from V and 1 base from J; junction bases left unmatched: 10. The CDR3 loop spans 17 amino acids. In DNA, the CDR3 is TGTGCCAGCAGTAACCCGCAGGGGGCGGCCAGCAATCAGCCCCAGCATTTT. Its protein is CASSNPQGAASNQPQHF.

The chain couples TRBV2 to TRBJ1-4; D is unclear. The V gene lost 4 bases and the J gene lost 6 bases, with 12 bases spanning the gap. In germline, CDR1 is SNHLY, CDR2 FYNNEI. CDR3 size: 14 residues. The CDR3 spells CASSGGLLDEKLFF. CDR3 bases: TGTGCCAGCAGTGGTGGGCTCTTGGATGAAAAACTGTTTTTT.

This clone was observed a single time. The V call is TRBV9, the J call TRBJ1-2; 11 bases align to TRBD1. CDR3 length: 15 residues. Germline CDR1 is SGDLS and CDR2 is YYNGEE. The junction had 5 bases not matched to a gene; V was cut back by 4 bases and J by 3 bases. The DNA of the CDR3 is TGTGCCAGCAGCCCTTGGACAGGGGGCGACTATGGCTACACCTTC. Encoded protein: CASSPWTGGDYGYTF.